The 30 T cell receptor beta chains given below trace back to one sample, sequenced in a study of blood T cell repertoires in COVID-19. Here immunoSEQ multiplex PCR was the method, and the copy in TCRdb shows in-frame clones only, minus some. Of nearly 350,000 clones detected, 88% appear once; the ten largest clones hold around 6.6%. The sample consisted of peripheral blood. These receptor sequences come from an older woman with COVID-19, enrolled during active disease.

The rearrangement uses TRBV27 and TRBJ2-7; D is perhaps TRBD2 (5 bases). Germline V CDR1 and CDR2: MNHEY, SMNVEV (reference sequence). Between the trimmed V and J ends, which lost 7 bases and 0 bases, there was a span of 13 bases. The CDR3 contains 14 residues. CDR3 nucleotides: TGTGCCAGCAATTCCTGGAGGAGCTCCTACGAGCAGTACTTC. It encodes CASNSWRSSYEQYF.

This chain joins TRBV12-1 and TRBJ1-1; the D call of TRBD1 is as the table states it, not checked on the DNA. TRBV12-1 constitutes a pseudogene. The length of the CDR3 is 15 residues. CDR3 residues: CASSPPRTGNTEAFF. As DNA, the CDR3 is TGTGCCAGCAGCCCACCTCGGACAGGGAACACTGAAGCTTTCTTT.

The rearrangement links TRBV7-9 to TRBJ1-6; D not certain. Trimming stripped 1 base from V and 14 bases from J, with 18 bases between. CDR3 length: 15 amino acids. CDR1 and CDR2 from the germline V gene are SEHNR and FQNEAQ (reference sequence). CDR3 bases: TGTGCCAGCAGCTTAGTTGGAGGGTCCCACCCGACCCTCCACTTT. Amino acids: CASSLVGGSHPTLHF.

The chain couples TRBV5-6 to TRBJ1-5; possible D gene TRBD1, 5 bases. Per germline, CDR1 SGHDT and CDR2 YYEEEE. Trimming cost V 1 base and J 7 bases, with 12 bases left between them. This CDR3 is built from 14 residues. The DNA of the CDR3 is TGTGCCAGCAGCTTGTACGGGACTCGGCAGCCCCAGCATTTT. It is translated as CASSLYGTRQPQHF.

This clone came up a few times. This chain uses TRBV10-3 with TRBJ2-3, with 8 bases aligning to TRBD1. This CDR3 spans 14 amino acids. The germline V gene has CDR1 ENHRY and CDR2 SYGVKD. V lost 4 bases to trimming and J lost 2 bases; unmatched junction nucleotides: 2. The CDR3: CAISGTGPTDTQYF. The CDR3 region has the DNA TGTGCCATCAGTGGGACAGGGCCCACAGATACGCAGTATTTT.

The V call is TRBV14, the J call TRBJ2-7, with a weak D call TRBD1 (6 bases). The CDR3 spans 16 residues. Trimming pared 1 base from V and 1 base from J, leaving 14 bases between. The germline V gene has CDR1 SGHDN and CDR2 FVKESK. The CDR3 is CASSQVKQGISYEQYF. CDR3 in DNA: TGTGCCAGCAGCCAAGTTAAGCAGGGGATTTCCTACGAGCAGTACTTC. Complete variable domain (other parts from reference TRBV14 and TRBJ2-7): EAGVTQFPSHSVIEKGQTVTLRCDPISGHDNLYWYRRVMGKEIKFLLHFVKESKQDESGMPNNRFLAERTGGTYSTLKVQPAELEDSGVYFCASSQVKQGISYEQYFGPGTRLTVT.

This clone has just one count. The CDR3 nucleotides are TGTGCCAGTAGTATAGCCGGTCCCGGGTACGAGCAGTACTTC. Translating gives CASSIAGPGYEQYF. The rearrangement links TRBV19 to TRBJ2-7; no clear D. There are 14 residues in the CDR3. The V gene's germline CDR1 is LNHDA and CDR2 SQIVND (reference sequence). V lost 1 base and J 4 bases, leaving 11 bases between the germline ends.

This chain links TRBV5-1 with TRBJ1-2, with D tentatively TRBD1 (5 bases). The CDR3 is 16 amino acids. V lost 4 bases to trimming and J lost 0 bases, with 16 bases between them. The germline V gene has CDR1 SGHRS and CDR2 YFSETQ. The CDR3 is CASSPRTGITNYGYTF. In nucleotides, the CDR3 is TGCGCCAGCAGCCCACGTACAGGTATCACTAACTATGGCTACACCTTC.

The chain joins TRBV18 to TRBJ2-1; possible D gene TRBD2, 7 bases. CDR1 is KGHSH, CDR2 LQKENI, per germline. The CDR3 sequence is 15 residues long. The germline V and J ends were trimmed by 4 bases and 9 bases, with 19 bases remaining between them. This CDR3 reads CASSRSRGALGEQFF. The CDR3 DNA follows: TGTGCCAGCTCACGTTCCCGGGGGGCCTTGGGTGAGCAGTTCTTC.

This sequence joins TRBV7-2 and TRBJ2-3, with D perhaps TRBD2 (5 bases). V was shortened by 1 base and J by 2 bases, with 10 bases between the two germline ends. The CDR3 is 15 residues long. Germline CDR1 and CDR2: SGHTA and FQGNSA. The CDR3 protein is CASSLGLSYTDTQYF. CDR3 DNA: TGTGCCAGCAGCTTAGGACTATCCTACACAGATACGCAGTATTTT.

The CDR3 loop is CSAIQFYEQYF. DNA of the CDR3: TGCAGTGCAATACAGTTTTACGAGCAGTACTTC. This sequence joins TRBV20-1 and TRBJ2-7; D is uncertain. Looked up from germline, CDR1 is DFQATT and CDR2 is SNEGSKA (reference sequence). Trimming removed 6 bases from V and 4 bases from J, with 10 bases in between. This CDR3 is 11 amino acids long.

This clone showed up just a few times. CDR3 protein: CASSRERDRGGHGYTF. The CDR3 nucleotides are TGTGCCAGCAGCCGAGAGCGGGACAGGGGTGGCCATGGCTACACCTTC. The chain combines TRBV28 with TRBJ1-2; 10 bases are shared with TRBD1. The CDR3 is 16 amino acids. The V and J ends lost 6 bases and 6 bases, in that order; junction bases with no gene match: 13. In germline, CDR1 is MDHEN, CDR2 SYDVKM.

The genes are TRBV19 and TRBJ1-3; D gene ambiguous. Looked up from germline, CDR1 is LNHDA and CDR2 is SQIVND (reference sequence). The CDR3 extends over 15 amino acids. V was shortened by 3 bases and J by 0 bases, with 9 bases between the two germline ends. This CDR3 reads CASSITELSGNTIYF. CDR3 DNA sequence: TGTGCCAGTAGTATTACAGAGCTCTCTGGAAACACCATATATTTT.

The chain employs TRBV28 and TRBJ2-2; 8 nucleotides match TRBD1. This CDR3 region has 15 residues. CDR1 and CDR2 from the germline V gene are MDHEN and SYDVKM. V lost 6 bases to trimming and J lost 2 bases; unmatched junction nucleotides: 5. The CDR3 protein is CASRRGTGNTGELFF. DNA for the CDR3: TGTGCCAGCAGAAGGGGGACAGGTAACACCGGGGAGCTGTTTTTT. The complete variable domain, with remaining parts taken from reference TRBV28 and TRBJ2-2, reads DVKVTQSSRYLVKRTGEKVFLECVQDMDHENMFWYRQDPGLGLRLIYFSYDVKMKEKGDIPEGYSVSREKKERFSLILESASTNQTSMYLCASRRGTGNTGELFFGEGSRLTVL.

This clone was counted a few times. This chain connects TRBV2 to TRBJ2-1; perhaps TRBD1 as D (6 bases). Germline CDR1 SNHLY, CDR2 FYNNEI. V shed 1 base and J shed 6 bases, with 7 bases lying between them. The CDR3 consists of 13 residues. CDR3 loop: CASSEVGGNEQFF. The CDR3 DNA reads TGTGCCAGCAGTGAAGTAGGGGGCAATGAGCAGTTCTTC.

CDR3 DNA sequence: TGTGCCACCAGTGCCCAACCGGGACTGGACGTCAATGAGCAGTTCTTC. It is translated as CATSAQPGLDVNEQFF. The chain employs TRBV24-1 and TRBJ2-1; D might be TRBD2 (6 bases). The CDR3 length is 16 residues. The V and J ends lost 5 bases and 6 bases respectively, with 19 bases between them. Germline loops: CDR1 KGHDR, CDR2 SFDVKD.

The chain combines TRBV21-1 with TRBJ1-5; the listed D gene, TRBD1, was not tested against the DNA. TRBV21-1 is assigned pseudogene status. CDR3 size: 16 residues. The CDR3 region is CASSKEVDRGCQPQHF. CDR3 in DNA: TGTGCCAGCAGCAAAGAGGTTGACAGGGGATGTCAGCCCCAGCATTTT.

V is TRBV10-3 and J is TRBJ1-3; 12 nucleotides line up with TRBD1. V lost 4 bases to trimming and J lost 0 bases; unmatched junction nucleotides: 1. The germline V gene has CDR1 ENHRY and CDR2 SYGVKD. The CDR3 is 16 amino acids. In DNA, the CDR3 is TGTGCCATCAGTGGGGACAGGGGGCCCTCTGGAAACACCATATATTTT. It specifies CAISGDRGPSGNTIYF.

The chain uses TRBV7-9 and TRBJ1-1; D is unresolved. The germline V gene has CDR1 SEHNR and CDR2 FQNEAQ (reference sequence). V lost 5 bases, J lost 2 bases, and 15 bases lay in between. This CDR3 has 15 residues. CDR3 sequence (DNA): TGTGCCAGCAGCCCCTCTGGTGGCAGAAACACTGAAGCTTTCTTT. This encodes CASSPSGGRNTEAFF.

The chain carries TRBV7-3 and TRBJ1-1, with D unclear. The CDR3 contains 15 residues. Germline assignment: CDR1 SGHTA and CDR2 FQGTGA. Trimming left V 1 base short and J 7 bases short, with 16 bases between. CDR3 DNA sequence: TGTGCCAGCAGCTTAAACAGAGCACCTCAATATGAAGCTTTCTTT. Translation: CASSLNRAPQYEAFF.

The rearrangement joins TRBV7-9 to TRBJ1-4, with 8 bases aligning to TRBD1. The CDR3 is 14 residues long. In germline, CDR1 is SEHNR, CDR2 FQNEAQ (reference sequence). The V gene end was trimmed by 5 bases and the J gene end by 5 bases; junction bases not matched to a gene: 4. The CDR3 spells CASSRGQANEKLFF. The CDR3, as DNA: TGTGCCAGCAGCCGGGGACAGGCGAATGAAAAACTGTTTTTT.

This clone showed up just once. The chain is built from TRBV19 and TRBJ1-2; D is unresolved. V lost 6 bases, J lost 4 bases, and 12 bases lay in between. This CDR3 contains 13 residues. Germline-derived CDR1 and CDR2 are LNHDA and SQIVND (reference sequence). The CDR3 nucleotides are TGTGCCAGTAGCGAGATAAATAGCTATGGCTACACCTTC. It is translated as CASSEINSYGYTF.

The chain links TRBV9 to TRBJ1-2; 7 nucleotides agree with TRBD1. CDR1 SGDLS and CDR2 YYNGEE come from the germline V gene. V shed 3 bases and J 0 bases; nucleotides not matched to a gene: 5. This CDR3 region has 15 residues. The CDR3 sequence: CASSARTGANYGYTF. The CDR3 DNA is TGTGCCAGCAGCGCTAGGACAGGAGCTAACTATGGCTACACCTTC.

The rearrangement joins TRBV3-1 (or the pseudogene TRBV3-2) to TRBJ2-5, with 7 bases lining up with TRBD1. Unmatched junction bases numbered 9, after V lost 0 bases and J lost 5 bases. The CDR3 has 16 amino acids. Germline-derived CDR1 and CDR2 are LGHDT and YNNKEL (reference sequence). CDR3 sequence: CASSQDQGGGWETQYF. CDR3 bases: TGTGCCAGCAGCCAAGATCAAGGGGGCGGGTGGGAGACCCAGTACTTC.

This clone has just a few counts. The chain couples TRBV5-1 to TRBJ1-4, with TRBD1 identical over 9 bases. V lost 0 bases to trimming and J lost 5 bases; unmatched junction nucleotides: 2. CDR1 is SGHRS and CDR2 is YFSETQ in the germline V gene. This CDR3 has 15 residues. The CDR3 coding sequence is TGCGCCAGCAGCTTGGCCGGACAGGGGAATGAAAAACTGTTTTTT. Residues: CASSLAGQGNEKLFF.

This chain's CDR3 is CASSLPGSFYGYTF. In DNA, the CDR3 is TGTGCCAGCAGCTTACCCGGGAGCTTCTATGGCTACACCTTC. The genes are TRBV7-9 and TRBJ1-2; D call uncertain. V lost 2 bases, J lost 4 bases, and 11 bases lay in between. Germline CDR1 is SEHNR and CDR2 is FQNEAQ (reference sequence). This CDR3 is built from 14 residues.

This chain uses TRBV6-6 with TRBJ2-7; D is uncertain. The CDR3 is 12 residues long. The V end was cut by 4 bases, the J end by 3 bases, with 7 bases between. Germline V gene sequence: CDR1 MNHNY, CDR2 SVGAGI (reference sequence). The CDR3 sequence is CASSLGVYEQYF. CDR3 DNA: TGTGCCAGCAGTTTGGGCGTCTACGAGCAGTACTTC.

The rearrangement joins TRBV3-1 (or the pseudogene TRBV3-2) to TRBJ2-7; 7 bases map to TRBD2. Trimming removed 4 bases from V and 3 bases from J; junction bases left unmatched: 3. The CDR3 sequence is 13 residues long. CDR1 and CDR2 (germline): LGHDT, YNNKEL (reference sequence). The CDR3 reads CASSLRGVYEQYF. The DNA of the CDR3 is TGTGCCAGCAGCCTTCGGGGGGTCTACGAGCAGTACTTC.

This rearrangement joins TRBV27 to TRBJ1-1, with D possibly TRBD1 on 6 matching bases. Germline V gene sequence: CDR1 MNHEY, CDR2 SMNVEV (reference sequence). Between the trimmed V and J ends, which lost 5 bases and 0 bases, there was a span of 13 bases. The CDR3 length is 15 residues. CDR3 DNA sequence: TGTGCCAGCAGTACCCGACAGGTTTTGAACACTGAAGCTTTCTTT. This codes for CASSTRQVLNTEAFF.

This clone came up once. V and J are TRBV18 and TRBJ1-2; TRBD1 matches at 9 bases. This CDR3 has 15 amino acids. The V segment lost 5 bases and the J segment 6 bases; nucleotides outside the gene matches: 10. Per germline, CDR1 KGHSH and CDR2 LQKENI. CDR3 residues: CASSMGTGSGDGYTF. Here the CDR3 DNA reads TGTGCCAGCTCAATGGGGACAGGGAGTGGTGATGGCTACACCTTC. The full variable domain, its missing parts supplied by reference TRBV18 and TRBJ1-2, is NAGVMQNPRHLVRRRGQEARLRCSPMKGHSHVYWYRQLPEEGLKFMVYLQKENIIDESGMPKERFSAEFPKEGPSILRIQQVVRGDSAAYFCASSMGTGSGDGYTFGSGTRLTVV.